In this sample, the clone carrying this T cell receptor (beta chain) turned up a few times. The CDR3 runs to 16 residues. The germline V and J ends were trimmed by 5 bases and 5 bases, with 22 bases remaining between them. CDR1 is SGHNT, CDR2 YYREEE, per germline (reference sequence). Each CDR3 protein gets one entry after TCRdb re-called the RACE reads with MiXCR. The sample carries 100,000 or so distinct CDR3 sequences, 7.5% to 10% recorded once. Time point defined: patch test 2, 6 weeks after DPC sensitization. Regarding treatment: therapeutic diphenylcyclopropenone sensitization with weekly scalp DPC. The sample belongs to a study of human T cells and chemical hapten exposure.

The clonotype comes from a woman between 35 and 50 years old with alopecia areata. Some clones in this sample may be carry-over from other donors' samples. The specimen was whole blood, collected in connection with sensitization to the hapten diphenylcyclopropenone (DPC). V is TRBV5-4 and J is TRBJ2-5; perhaps TRBD1 as D (7 bases). CDR3 protein: CASRRGSGGFGETQYF. CDR3 DNA sequence: TGTGCCAGCAGGCGGGGCTCAGGGGGTTTCGGGGAGACCCAGTACTTC.